The present entry profiles one T cell receptor (beta chain) with its context. The antigen is unknown. The CDR3 length is 16 residues. Germline V gene sequence: CDR1 SGHVS, CDR2 FNYEAQ. V shed 2 bases and J shed 0 bases, with 12 bases lying between them. Among all donors, each was a healthy Caucasian. cDNA carried unique molecular identifiers, and a universal primer site was added by template switching. Using its own MiXCR run on the 5' RACE reads, TCRdb lists one record per CDR3 protein. This table holds some 300,000 distinct CDR3 sequences, over 9% found once. The entry originates in a study of identical twins. Study results and limitations: Conclusions were drawn cross-sectionally by statistical analysis, without following the same donors.

These data also formed part of another study, on yellow fever vaccine responses in identical twins.

The chain employs TRBV7-6 and TRBJ2-3; TRBD2 might be the D (5 bases). This TCR was recovered from a woman aged 18-30 years in good health. Specimen: CD8+ T cells sorted from blood. The CDR3 sequence: CASSLRPGTSTDTQYF. CDR3 nucleotide sequence: TGTGCCAGCAGCTTAAGGCCGGGAACTAGCACAGATACGCAGTATTTT.